Listed below are T cell receptor beta chains from one sample, sequenced in a study of cytomegalovirus exposure and HLA in healthy donors. Sequencing used immunoSEQ multiplex PCR; TCRdb keeps in-frame clones, though not all of them. The table has 180,000 or so clones, 77% seen once. Sequenced sample: PBMCs. These receptors all stem from an older woman in good health and CMV-seropositive. The CDR3 runs from the conserved cysteine through the conserved F or W. The order of the fields is V gene, CDR3 protein.

>TRBV18
CASSPGRADTQYF
>TRBV21-1
CASSKLAVLAYLAKNIQYF
>TRBV5-6
CASRKDRVGLSGANVLTF
>TRBV30
CAWSIWQGARGDTQYF
>TRBV6-5
CASSYSGQGIGNTIYF
>TRBV6-5
CASRAANSYNEQFF
>TRBV19
CASQREGGYEQYF
>TRBV7-2
CASSLAPTLDGANGLTF
>TRBV28
CASSFLGQGDETQYF
>TRBV28
CASRSPGTGVNEQYF
>TRBV5-4
CASSLVNSYEQYF
>TRBV30
CAWSGYGYTF
>TRBV27
CASSLRGEGGYTF
>TRBV6-5
CASSYSVQPTGELFF
>TRBV18
CASSPTGGASTDTQYF